Below, one TCR beta chain is given with its context. The antigen this receptor binds is unknown. It has no much larger one-base neighbor in the sample; base qualities were not kept. This sample is drawn from a study of blood T cell repertoires in COVID-19 (dated by TCRdb to 2020 to 2022). Looking at the study overall: Samples from collaborators originated in the United States, Italy and Spain and spanned both the acute and convalescent phases of COVID-19. The material from the prospective study consisted of cDNA or gDNA derived from T cells, B-cell-depleted T cells, or PBMCs. The repertoires were released in a freely available public database intended as a resource for research on the immune response to SARS-CoV-2. Nearly every sample came with metadata listing a de-identified subject ID, COVID-19 status, age in years and sex. Samples were obtained from the ongoing ImmuneRACE study (first 160 participants) and from 1,254 subjects provided by 6 global collaborators. Where HLA class I and class II types were available, the types were taken from metadata supplied by the sample provider, not from assay-based typing. Deeply sampled blood TCRbeta repertoires from subjects exposed to, actively infected with, or recovered from COVID-19 were included in the dataset.

A second Seattle source provided samples from volunteer blood donors who had recovered from COVID-19. Whole blood was collected in K2EDTA tubes by collaborating institutions according to the institutions' own protocols. For TCRbeta analysis, collaborators shipped samples as frozen whole blood, isolated PBMCs, or DNA extracted from either of those sample types. Broad study findings and their caveats: How much clinical and demographic metadata was included differed by source and by participant, and the metadata was provided uncurated.

TCRbeta CDR3 regions were amplified from genomic DNA using the immunoSEQ Assay, a bias-controlled multiplex PCR. The study's processing was this. Nucleated cell counts per sample were estimated from amplification of reference gene primers within the assay. Sequence reads were collapsed and filtered to measure the absolute abundance of every unique TCRbeta CDR3 rearrangement. For each sample, productive Simpson clonality was calculated by taking the square root of Simpson's diversity index across productive rearrangements. The table comes from immuneACCESS by way of TCRdb, which keeps in-frame sequences with V and J called. Part of the clones is missing from these tables; in studies checked, under half for an unresolved V gene and the rest for unknown reasons. D and trimming were read from the DNA, whereas the V and J calls and clone size are those reported in that table. Here the sample has roughly 220,000 clones; approximately 82% occur a single time. Roughly 1.4% of the sample goes to the ten largest clones.

Reading from cysteine to phenylalanine, the CDR3 counts 16 amino acids. Just CDR3 DNA is preserved here, 48 bases in frame from base 1. Relative to germline, V is missing 0 bases and J is missing 4 bases, with 5 bases of the junction outside any gene match. The CDR1 and CDR2 encoded by the germline V gene are ENHRY and SYGVKD. Sample: peripheral blood. This chain joins TRBV10-3 to TRBJ2-2; a stretch of 7 junction bases matches TRBD1. The source of this sequence is a woman in her thirties or forties who had recovered from COVID-19. The CDR3: CAISESTGKVTGELFF. The DNA sequence is as follows: TGTGCCATCAGTGAGTCGACAGGGAAAGTCACCGGGGAGCTGTTTTTT.